These 4 T cell receptor beta chains originate from one sample sequenced in a study of cytomegalovirus exposure and HLA in healthy donors. The primer mix had 60 Vbeta and 13 Jbeta primers. Produced via immunoSEQ multiplex PCR; TCRdb's table is partial and in-frame only. The sample consists of about 180,000 clones, more than 75% of them appearing once. The sample was PBMCs. The receptors here all came from a man in his forties in good health and CMV-seronegative.

The chain is built from TRBV2 and TRBJ2-7; weak D call: TRBD2 (6 bases). Trimming shortened V by 1 base and J by 2 bases, and 12 bases separated the two germline ends. CDR1 SNHLY and CDR2 FYNNEI come from the germline V gene. The CDR3 has 15 residues. The CDR3 sequence is CASSEGSGPTYEQYF. The CDR3 coding sequence is TGTGCCAGCAGTGAAGGAAGCGGGCCTACCTACGAGCAGTACTTC.

The chain joins TRBV27 to TRBJ1-1; D perhaps matches TRBD1 (6 bases). The germline CDR1 and CDR2 sequences are MNHEY and SMNVEV (reference sequence). V was pared by 6 bases and J by 0 bases, with 14 bases between. The CDR3 length is 15 residues. CDR3 bases: TGTGCCAGCAGCCGCCCAGGGGCGGTGAACACTGAAGCTTTCTTT. It codes for CASSRPGAVNTEAFF.

This clone was detected only a few times. This chain uses TRBV21-1 with TRBJ2-7; the DNA was not compared with TRBD2, the D call given in the table. TRBV21-1 constitutes a pseudogene. CDR3 length: 17 amino acids. DNA for the CDR3: TGTGCCAGCAGCAGACGACTAGCGGTCCCCCAACACTACGAGCAGTACTTC. This sequence encodes CASSRRLAVPQHYEQYF.

The chain has TRBV27 and TRBJ1-1, with D perhaps TRBD1 (5 bases). The V end lost 6 bases, the J end lost 2 bases, and 13 bases lay between the germline ends. CDR3 length equals 14 residues. Germline V CDR1 and CDR2: MNHEY, SMNVEV (reference sequence). The CDR3 protein is CASSLRVSNTEAFF. CDR3 nucleotides: TGTGCCAGCAGCCTCAGGGTGAGTAACACTGAAGCTTTCTTT.